The rows below give T cell receptor beta chains drawn from one sample of a study of cytomegalovirus exposure and HLA in healthy donors. The repertoire was sequenced with immunoSEQ multiplex PCR; TCRdb's copy has only in-frame clones and lacks some. The sample lists 150,000 or so clones, 60% to 85% occurring once. The sequencing input was PBMCs. These TCRs come from a woman aged 40 to 49 in good health and CMV-seronegative. The conserved cysteine and the conserved F or W are not part of the CDR3 here.

v_call cdr3_aa
TRBV5-4 ASSTGATEAF
TRBV11-3 ASTDSQETQY
TRBV5-6 ASRYTGTGYGSPLH
TRBV10-2 ASSEGAPHEQY
TRBV6-5 ASSYSWSDTEAF
TRBV5-1 ASSLAVGGSGTDTQY
TRBV11-3 ASSADRGNSPLH
TRBV27 ASSFRGGEQY
TRBV7-2 ASSFVAGGGETQY
TRBV10-3 AISESRQGRNQPQH
TRBV5-6 ASRDTIQMELF
TRBV6-4 ASSPDRGGIDTQY
TRBV28 ASSPGTVVNYGYT
TRBV4-1 ASSQERRWGGTEAF
TRBV5-1 ASSPERAATDTQY
TRBV5-1 ASRSTGGETQY
TRBV11-2 ASSLGTAQETQY
TRBV18 ASSPLSWESYEQY
TRBV28 ASRTQIMNTEAF
TRBV25-1 ASSPPGQGKTGELF
TRBV11-2 ASSLDPPLTGELF
TRBV29-1 SVQQLGTDTQY
TRBV5-8 ASSLGSGSTYEQY
TRBV10-2 ASRDTYEQY
TRBV2 ASSGQGGSPLH
TRBV6-1 ASSDFGQGQETQY
TRBV5-1 ASSLGKTSGSNADTQY
TRBV2 ASSGGGQGHYEQY
TRBV19 ASSIYRGQGAIETQY
TRBV6-1 ATEAEQY
TRBV19 ATAPGGYGYT
TRBV12-5 ASGLFGSQH
TRBV5-1 ASSPLQASGRFEQF
TRBV19 ASSTDLGQQKLF
TRBV6-5 ASSTRGGDSEAF
TRBV6-1 ATNRDLITDTQY
TRBV5-8 ASRLGWTGSTDTQY
TRBV7-9 ASSSARQVTNTEAF
TRBV6-1 ASSDREEGNQPQH
TRBV6-5 ASSYSPGRVAF
TRBV7-9 ASSIDSARAYGYT
TRBV6-1 ASRPGTWGGYT
TRBV19 ASSVDREVAEAF
TRBV30 AWSVYPMGTGLNQPQH
TRBV28 ASSRQQGNGYT
TRBV7-9 ASSQGGNTEAF
TRBV5-1 ASSLGGDPNQPQH
TRBV28 ASTNAAGTEAF
TRBV5-1 ASRPTSENNEQF
TRBV5-1 ASSLQSPMDTEAF
TRBV2 ASSAPRGAGDNKNIQY
TRBV7-9 ASSLEGDGEGPEQY
TRBV28 ASTSGTGEYGYT